Included here is one T cell receptor beta chain sequence, with context. The sample belongs to a study of CXCR3-negative and CXCR3-positive naive CD8 T cells. Germline CDR1 is LGHDT and CDR2 is YNNKEL (reference sequence). The CDR3 sequence is 15 residues long. Carrying UMI labels, the TRB cDNA libraries were prepared through 5' RACE. TCRdb reprocessed the 5' RACE reads and reports one entry per CDR3 protein, with no DNA. The data show about 90,000 distinct CDR3 sequences, and the top ten clones hold approximately 1.1%. The sample taken for sequencing was naive CXCR3- CD8+ T cells from blood. This sample's subset: CD45RO-CCR7+CD27+CD95- naive CD8+ T cells lacking CXCR3 (TNR3-). This chain uses TRBV3-1 with TRBJ2-5; the D gene TCRdb calls, TRBD2, cannot be checked with no DNA. The TCR comes from a human donor in good health. Some clones in this sample may be carry-over from other donors' samples. The CDR3 region is CASSHRLAGQETQYF.